The source of this T cell receptor beta chain is a study of blood T cell repertoires in COVID-19. Whole-study context: From the United States, Italy and Spain came samples of acute and convalescent COVID-19. From T cells, B-cell-depleted T cells, or PBMCs came the material, which was cDNA or gDNA.

There are 16 residues in the CDR3. The V segment lost 6 bases and the J segment 0 bases; nucleotides outside the gene matches: 7. Germline V lookup: CDR1 SNHLY, CDR2 FYNNEI. In the source study's methods: Scientists estimated how many nucleated cells there were by amplifying reference gene primers. This table comes from immunoSEQ multiplex PCR, and its TCRdb copy is limited to in-frame clones, with some not included. That table supplies the V and J calls and clone size; D and trimming were determined from the DNA. Of about 83,000 clones listed, 90% are singletons. V is TRBV2 and J is TRBJ2-2, with 7 bases aligning to TRBD1. This sequence was found in a woman older than 75 with active or convalescent COVID-19. Input material: peripheral blood. CDR3 in amino acids: CASRSDRASNTGELFF. CDR3 DNA: TGTGCCAGCAGATCCGACAGGGCGTCGAACACCGGGGAGCTGTTTTTT.